This T cell receptor (beta chain) was sequenced in a study of blood T cell repertoires in COVID-19. Study information: The United States, Italy and Spain were the sources of the acute and convalescent COVID-19 samples. Sample material is recorded as cDNA or gDNA derived from T cells, B-cell-depleted T cells, or PBMCs.

Sequencing used immunoSEQ multiplex PCR; TCRdb keeps in-frame clones, though not all of them. The repertoire has 250,000 to 300,000 clones, roughly 88% of them found once; the top ten carry about 1%. Cohort placement rested on clinical history that participants reported themselves. Symptom resolution, clearance, or two negative PCRs marked donors in Cohort 3 as recovered. This CDR3 spans 13 amino acids. Germline V gives CDR1 SGHDN, CDR2 FVKESK. The germline V and J ends were trimmed by 2 bases and 4 bases, with 7 bases remaining between them. The V gene is TRBV14, the J gene TRBJ2-3; unclear D gene. This TCR derives from a woman aged 25 to 39 who had recovered from COVID-19. The material sequenced was PBMCs or T cells enriched from blood (not recorded which). The CDR3 protein is CASSQLIADTQYF. The CDR3 nucleotides are TGTGCCAGCAGCCAATTAATCGCAGATACGCAGTATTTT.